This TCR beta chain was recorded in a study of T cells after yellow fever vaccination (dated by TCRdb to between 2018 and 2021). Concerning the study at large: The SMART-Seq v4 Ultra Low Input RNA kit was used to prepare libraries from fractions with low cell numbers. To track T-cell clones before and after primary and booster YFV17D yellow fever vaccination, bulk TCR alpha and beta repertoires were sequenced longitudinally. Two healthy male donors, one aged 18 to 30 and one aged 30 to 40 years, made up the cohort. Blood was drawn at multiple timepoints before and after primary and secondary immunization, with bulk PBMC replicates and cell subsets isolated. Findings and caveats that apply to the study as a whole: Compared with the primary T-cell response, the secondary T-cell response was weaker but faster, peaking on day 5 rather than day 15. Most clones expanded after primary vaccination were re-detected after the booster (approximately 95% of CD4 and around 88% of CD8), suggesting broad memory maintenance. Computational filtering was needed because FACS-sorted repertoires could contain abundant contaminating clonotypes from the bulk population. A small share of clonotypes was detected in both CD4 and CD8 compartments, with the overlap likely arising from convergent recombination. Because only two donors were included in the study, the extent to which the findings can be generalized is limited.

Inclusive of the bounding cysteine and phenylalanine, the CDR3 is 14 residues long. CDR3 DNA is the only sequence kept; it has 42 bases, read in frame from the first base. Sequences GTSNPN (CDR1) and SVGIG (CDR2) are obtained from the germline V gene (reference sequence). The V end gives up 4 bases and the J end 7 bases, leaving 12 bases in the junction not matched to a gene. Worth noting for this clonotype: The specificity of this receptor is unknown. The input lacks base qualities; no much larger clone sits a single base away.

The sample's treatment or condition label, in plain terms: live attenuated yellow fever vaccine strain. Two biological replicates of bulk PBMCs were collected at each blood-draw timepoint. A standard Ficoll-Paque protocol was used to isolate PBMCs from peripheral blood. RNA was extracted with TriZol from bulk PBMCs, CD4 and CD8 fractions, and dextramer-positive and dextramer-negative fractions. TCR cDNA was made using 5'RACE template switching, a step that added a universal primer site and unique molecular identifiers. Priming for cDNA synthesis came from both the TCR alpha and TCR beta constant segments. Libraries were amplified in two PCR steps, with sample barcodes and sequencing adapters added in the second step. Sequencing of the libraries was done on either Illumina HiSeq 2500 (2x100 bp) or NovaSeq (2x150 bp). Regarding the original processing steps: MIGEC was used to demultiplex reads and collapse the reads into UMI consensus sequences, and MiXCR was used for V(D)J alignment. Vaccine-responding clonotypes were identified with edgeR using replicate PBMC samples, with FDR below 0.01 and a log2 fold change above 5 up to day 15 being required. CD4 or CD8 identity was assigned to each bulk clonotype according to whether the clonotype was present at higher abundance in the sequenced CD4 repertoire or the sequenced CD8 repertoire. In-frame beta chains were kept once TCRdb had trimmed the public reads at Q25 with fastp and called clones with MiXCR. Each entry is one CDR3 protein sequence, shown with its most common DNA and genes. The V and J calls and clone size come from TCRdb's table, not from the authors' own analysis. The sample includes approximately 600,000 distinct CDR3 sequences, with roughly 12% observed a single time. The top ten constitute under 15% of the sample.

This specimen was PBMCs, taken on the day of the yellow fever booster vaccination. The V gene is TRBV30 and the J gene is TRBJ1-1; the junction holds 7 bases that match TRBD1. This sequence was found in a man aged 25 to 40 who received the YFV17D yellow fever vaccine. The CDR3 protein is CAWKQAEGAIEAFF. The DNA sequence is given as TGTGCCTGGAAACAAGCAGAGGGGGCGATTGAAGCTTTCTTT. Supplemented by the reference TRBV30 and TRBJ1-1 proteins around the CDR3, the complete variable domain is SQTIHQWPATLVQPVGSPLSLECTVEGTSNPNLYWYRQAAGRGLQLLFYSVGIGQISSEVPQNLSASRPQDRQFILSSKKLLLSDSGFYLCAWKQAEGAIEAFFGQGTRLTVV.